This is a list of T cell receptor beta chains from one sample in a study of T-cell reconstitution after alpha-beta-depleted transplantation in children. TCRdb reprocessed the PCR reads via MiXCR and lists one record per CDR3 protein. The sample has 490,000 or so distinct CDR3 sequences; approximately 12% are singletons. The source material was PBMCs from the stem cell graft donor, sampled from the stem cell graft. These receptors were taken from a human donor who donated a stem cell graft to a child with combined immunodeficiency. CDR3s include the opening cysteine and the closing phenylalanine or tryptophan. A D gene is named only where the DNA matches it firmly. Only some rows state a clone size, as once, few, many or a class for expanded clones.

J	V	size	D	DNA	CDR3
TRBJ2-2	TRBV6-1	few	TRBD2	TGTGCCACCCTAACGGGGGGGCTTCGCACCGGGGAGCTGTTTTTT	CATLTGGLRTGELFF
TRBJ2-7	TRBV28	many	.	TGTGCCAGCAACGGGAGAGAGCAGTACTTC	CASNGREQYF
TRBJ2-3	TRBV12-3/TRBV12-4	.	.	TGTGCCAGCAGTCTGGGGGGGCGCAGGCAGTATTTT	CASSLGGRRQYF
TRBJ2-3	TRBV24-1	.	.	TGTGCCACCAGTGATGGGGCTGCAGATACGCAGTATTTT	CATSDGAADTQYF
TRBJ2-7	TRBV7-2	few	.	TGTGCCAGCAGCGCCGACAGGTCAGGGAACGAGCAGTACTTC	CASSADRSGNEQYF
TRBJ1-2	TRBV9	.	.	TGTGCCAGCAGCTCCTTTACTGGGGTCCTCTATGGCTACACCTTC	CASSSFTGVLYGYTF
TRBJ2-3	TRBV3-1	few	.	TGTGCCAGCAGCCAGGGACGCCGCACAGATACGCAGTATTTT	CASSQGRRTDTQYF
TRBJ2-1	TRBV5-5	.	.	TGTGCCAGCAGCTCAAGACAGGACCCAAACAATGAGCAGTTCTTC	CASSSRQDPNNEQFF
TRBJ2-5	TRBV5-1	few	TRBD1	TGCGCCAGCAGCTTGGCGGGGACAGGGGGCCCGGAGACCCAGTACTTC	CASSLAGTGGPETQYF
TRBJ2-5	TRBV9	many	TRBD1	TGTGCCAGCAGCCCGGGGACAGGGCAGGAGACCCAGTACTTC	CASSPGTGQETQYF
TRBJ1-1	TRBV4-3	few	.	TGCGCCAGCAGCCAAGAAGCAGGGTGGGGCACTGAAGCTTTCTTT	CASSQEAGWGTEAFF
TRBJ1-1	TRBV4-3	.	.	TGCGCCAGCAGCCAAGACGAACACCCGAACACTGAAGCTTTCTTT	CASSQDEHPNTEAFF
TRBJ2-7	TRBV9	many	.	TGTGCCAGCAGCGTAGGAGACGGCGTGCAACTCCTCTACGAGCAGTACTTC	CASSVGDGVQLLYEQYF
TRBJ2-5	TRBV7-8	.	.	TGTGCCAGCAGCTTACGGGGTAATAAGGAGACCCAGTACTTC	CASSLRGNKETQYF
TRBJ1-5	TRBV12-3/TRBV12-4	many	.	TGTGCCAGCAGTGCCGGGTCTAGCAATCAGCCCCAGCATTTT	CASSAGSSNQPQHF
TRBJ1-2	TRBV2	few	.	TGTGCCAGCAGGCAGGTCAGGAACTATGGCTACACCTTC	CASRQVRNYGYTF
TRBJ2-5	TRBV5-1	few	TRBD2	TGCGCCAGCAGCTTGGGCGGGAGAAGTGAGACCCAGTACTTC	CASSLGGRSETQYF
TRBJ1-6	TRBV6-5	.	TRBD1	TGTGCCAGCAGAGCCGAGACAGGGACCTATAATTCACCCCTCCACTTT	CASRAETGTYNSPLHF
TRBJ2-1	TRBV12-3/TRBV12-4	few	.	TGTGCCAGCAGTCCCCGGGCGGGTCTCTCCTACAATGAGCAGTTCTTC	CASSPRAGLSYNEQFF
TRBJ2-3	TRBV20-1	.	.	TGCAGTGCTAGAGAATTCAGAGATACGCAGTATTTT	CSAREFRDTQYF
TRBJ2-1	TRBV12-3/TRBV12-4	many	TRBD2	TGTGCCAGCAGCCACCTAGCGGGAGTGGCCTACAATGAGCAGTTCTTC	CASSHLAGVAYNEQFF
TRBJ2-1	TRBV7-8	few	.	TGTGCCAGCAGCCAACCCAATGAGCAGTTCTTC	CASSQPNEQFF
TRBJ2-5	TRBV27	many	.	TGTGCCAGCAGTTTTGAGGCTCAAGAGACCCAGTACTTC	CASSFEAQETQYF
TRBJ2-7	TRBV6-1	few	TRBD1	TGTGCCAGCAGGAGACAGGGGCTCCGGCCCTACGAGCAGTACTTC	CASRRQGLRPYEQYF
TRBJ2-7	TRBV29-1	many	.	TGCAGCGTTGAAATCCCAGGGGATCCCTACGAGCAGTACTTC	CSVEIPGDPYEQYF
TRBJ1-1	TRBV7-2	few	.	TGTGCCAGCACCCCAGGGTGGGTCGGTGAAGCTTTCTTT	CASTPGWVGEAFF